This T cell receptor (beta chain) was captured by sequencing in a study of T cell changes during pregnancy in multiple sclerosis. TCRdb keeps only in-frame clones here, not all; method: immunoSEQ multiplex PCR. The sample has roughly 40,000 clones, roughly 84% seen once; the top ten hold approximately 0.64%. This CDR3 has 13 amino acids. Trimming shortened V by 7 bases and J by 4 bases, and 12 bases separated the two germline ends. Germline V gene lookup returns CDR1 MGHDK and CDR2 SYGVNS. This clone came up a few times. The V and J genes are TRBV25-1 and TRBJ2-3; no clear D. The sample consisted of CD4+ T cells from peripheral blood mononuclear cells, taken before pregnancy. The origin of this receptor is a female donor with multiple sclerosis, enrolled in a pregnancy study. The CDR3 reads CASTTAGADTQYF. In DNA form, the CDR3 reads TGTGCCAGCACAACAGCAGGCGCAGATACGCAGTATTTT.